This entry lists 32 T cell receptor beta chains sequenced from one sample in a study of blood T cell repertoires in COVID-19. Measured with immunoSEQ multiplex PCR; TCRdb has only the in-frame clones, and not every one. Of 290,000 or so clones listed, roughly 85% are singletons. Sequencing used peripheral blood. The source is a man aged 45-65 years with active or convalescent COVID-19.

The V gene is TRBV27, the J gene TRBJ2-2; 9 bases line up with TRBD1. The CDR3 runs to 15 residues. The junction had 8 bases not matched to a gene; V was cut back by 8 bases and J by 4 bases. Germline CDR1 and CDR2: MNHEY and SMNVEV (reference sequence). The CDR3 nucleotides are TGTGCCAGCTCGACCGGGACAGGGTTCACCGGGGAGCTGTTTTTT. This gives the protein CASSTGTGFTGELFF.

The gene calls are TRBV3-1 (or the pseudogene TRBV3-2) and TRBJ1-5; 10 positions match TRBD1. The CDR3 is 16 residues long. V gave up 5 bases and J gave up 4 bases; unmatched junction bases: 8. Germline CDR1 and CDR2: LGHDT and YNNKEL (reference sequence). The CDR3 here is CASSASGTGVNQPQHF. The CDR3 nucleotides are TGTGCCAGCAGCGCTTCCGGGACAGGGGTAAATCAGCCCCAGCATTTT.

The CDR3 DNA sequence: TGTGCCAGCAGCCTCGGACAGGGTAGGGGCACCGGGGAGCTGTTTTTT. Translating gives CASSLGQGRGTGELFF. This chain connects TRBV7-9 to TRBJ2-2, with 8 bases that match TRBD1. The CDR3 is 16 residues long. V lost 5 bases to trimming and J lost 4 bases; unmatched junction nucleotides: 9. Germline V gives CDR1 SEHNR, CDR2 FQNEAQ (reference sequence). Full variable domain (missing parts from reference TRBV7-9 and TRBJ2-2): DTGVSQNPRHKITKRGQNVTFRCDPISEHNRLYWYRQTLGQGPEFLTYFQNEAQLEKSRLLSDRFSAERPKGSFSTLEIQRTEQGDSAMYLCASSLGQGRGTGELFFGEGSRLTVL.

This clone was recorded once. V and J are TRBV6-1 and TRBJ1-5; D remains ambiguous. The V gene lost 4 bases and the J gene lost 0 bases, with 13 bases spanning the gap. Germline V gene data show CDR1 as MNHNS and CDR2 as SASEGT. The CDR3 runs 16 residues. In nucleotides, the CDR3 is TGTGCCAGCAGTGTTTGGGAGGGAGGTAGCAATCAGCCCCAGCATTTT. Translation gives CASSVWEGGSNQPQHF.

This chain connects TRBV10-3 to TRBJ1-1, with D uncertain. The V gene's germline CDR1 is ENHRY and CDR2 SYGVKD. V lost 2 bases and J lost 0, with 22 bases in between. There are 19 residues in the CDR3. DNA of the CDR3: TGTGCCATCAGTGAGCACCCCGTGCAGGCCCCTCTTATGAACACTGAAGCTTTCTTT. Amino acids: CAISEHPVQAPLMNTEAFF.

The chain is built from TRBV7-8 and TRBJ2-7; tentatively, D is TRBD1 (5 bases). From germline, CDR1 is SGHVS and CDR2 FQNEAQ. There are 14 residues in the CDR3. Trimming cost V 0 bases and J 4 bases, with 10 bases left between them. CDR3 loop: CASSLAQDGYEQYF. The CDR3 DNA is TGTGCCAGCAGCTTAGCACAGGATGGGTACGAGCAGTACTTC.

V and J are TRBV6-5 and TRBJ2-5; 9 nucleotides agree with TRBD1. Germline CDR1 and CDR2: MNHEY and SVGAGI. V dropped 5 bases and J dropped 4; count of bases not matched to a gene: 8. The CDR3 is 15 amino acids. The CDR3 DNA reads TGTGCCAGCAGTCCCCGGGACAGGGAGGGAGAGACCCAGTACTTC. This encodes CASSPRDREGETQYF.

Of note for this clone: The sample carries other DNA sequences with the same CDR3. The gene calls are TRBV2 and TRBJ2-7, with TRBD1 matching over 8 bases. V gave up 3 bases and J gave up 4 bases; unmatched junction bases: 5. The CDR3 spans 14 residues. The germline CDR1 and CDR2 sequences are SNHLY and FYNNEI. The CDR3 bases are TGTGCCAGCAGTGATCGGACAGGGCGGTACGAGCAGTACTTC. It codes for CASSDRTGRYEQYF.

This clone was detected once. This chain connects TRBV12-5 to TRBJ2-3, with 8 bases lining up with TRBD1. Germline values: CDR1 LGHNT, CDR2 FRNRAP. Trimming cost V 3 bases and J 5 bases; bases outside gene matches: 7. The CDR3 covers 15 residues. This CDR3 reads CASGLPRTGRDTQYF. CDR3 in DNA: TGTGCTAGTGGTTTACCCCGGACAGGGCGAGATACGCAGTATTTT.

This clone was recorded once. The V and J genes are TRBV7-9 and TRBJ2-2; 8 bases are a match to TRBD1. The CDR3 is 15 residues long. V shed 5 bases and J 7 bases; nucleotides not matched to a gene: 9. In germline, CDR1 is SEHNR, CDR2 FQNEAQ (reference sequence). The CDR3 region has the DNA TGTGCCAGCAGCAGGCGGACAGGGAAGGGCGGGGAGCTGTTTTTT. This translates into CASSRRTGKGGELFF.

V gene TRBV3-1 (or the pseudogene TRBV3-2) combines with J gene TRBJ1-4, with D unresolved. Germline CDR1 LGHDT, CDR2 YNNKEL (reference sequence). CDR3 length: 15 amino acids. Trimming shortened V by 4 bases and J by 8 bases, and 17 bases separated the two germline ends. For the CDR3, the DNA is TGTGCCAGCAGCCCCTTAGGAGCGGCGGGGGAAAAACTGTTTTTT. Its protein is CASSPLGAAGEKLFF.

CDR3 coding DNA: TGTGCCAGCATGGGGCGGACAGGGTATGGCTACACCTTC. Amino acids: CASMGRTGYGYTF. The chain uses TRBV6-5 and TRBJ1-2, with 8 bases matching TRBD1. With V trimmed by 7 bases and J by 5 bases, 6 bases remained unmatched. This CDR3 has 13 residues. Germline CDR1 reads MNHEY; CDR2 reads SVGAGI.

The J gene is TRBJ2-7, the V gene TRBV15, with TRBD2 as a possible D gene (6 bases). Germline lookup yields CDR1 LNHNV and CDR2 YYDKDF (reference sequence). The CDR3 has 13 amino acids. V lost 4 bases and J lost 4, with 11 bases in between. The CDR3 protein is CATSNHGGYEQYF. As DNA, the CDR3 is TGTGCCACCAGCAACCACGGGGGTTACGAGCAGTACTTC.

V gene TRBV6-2 or TRBV6-3 combines with J gene TRBJ2-7; D is possibly TRBD2 (5 bases). The CDR3 spans 15 residues. The V end was cut by 4 bases, the J end by 0 bases, with 13 bases between. Germline V gives CDR1 MNHEY, CDR2 SVGEGT. This chain's CDR3 is CASSSLQRTSYEQYF. CDR3 coding DNA: TGTGCCAGCAGTTCACTTCAGCGGACCTCCTACGAGCAGTACTTC.

V and J are TRBV5-1 and TRBJ1-4; no clear D gene. V lost 2 bases and J lost 8, with 13 bases in between. This CDR3 region has 14 residues. Germline lookup yields CDR1 SGHRS and CDR2 YFSETQ. Here the CDR3 reads CASSLGGEREKLFF. In nucleotides, the CDR3 is TGCGCCAGCAGCTTAGGCGGGGAGCGGGAAAAACTGTTTTTT. The whole variable domain, remainder taken from reference TRBV5-1 and TRBJ1-4, is KAGVTQTPRYLIKTRGQQVTLSCSPISGHRSVSWYQQTPGQGLQFLFEYFSETQRNKGNFPGRFSGRQFSNSRSEMNVSTLELGDSALYLCASSLGGEREKLFFGSGTQLSVL.

V gene TRBV30 combines with J gene TRBJ1-1, with D hard to call. Trimming cost V 3 bases and J 1 base, with 15 bases left between them. This CDR3 is built from 15 residues. Germline V gives CDR1 GTSNPN, CDR2 SVGIG (reference sequence). The CDR3 loop reads CAWSTGRRGNTEAFF. CDR3 sequence (DNA): TGTGCCTGGAGCACCGGGAGGCGAGGGAACACTGAAGCTTTCTTT. Drawing the rest from reference TRBV30 and TRBJ1-1, the complete variable domain is SQTIHQWPATLVQPVGSPLSLECTVEGTSNPNLYWYRQAAGRGLQLLFYSVGIGQISSEVPQNLSASRPQDRQFILSSKKLLLSDSGFYLCAWSTGRRGNTEAFFGQGTRLTVV.

The chain links TRBV7-3 to TRBJ2-1, with TRBD1 identical over 8 bases. The germline gives CDR1 SGHTA, CDR2 FQGTGA. The CDR3 is made up of 14 amino acids. The junction had 9 bases not matched to a gene; V was cut back by 0 bases and J by 14 bases. The CDR3 is CASSLTTLQGEKFF. DNA of the CDR3: TGTGCCAGCAGCTTAACCACATTACAGGGGGAAAAGTTCTTC.

This clone came up a few times. This sample also contains other DNA sequences that code for the same CDR3. The V and J genes are TRBV6-5 and TRBJ1-1; D gene uncertain. Germline V CDR1 and CDR2: MNHEY, SVGAGI. Trimming shortened V by 4 bases and J by 3 bases, and 3 bases separated the two germline ends. The CDR3 consists of 11 residues. CDR3 sequence: CASSSYTEAFF. The CDR3 DNA sequence: TGTGCCAGCAGTTCTTACACTGAAGCTTTCTTT.

The rearrangement joins TRBV28 to TRBJ2-1; the D gene is possibly TRBD2 (7 bases). Germline V gene sequence: CDR1 MDHEN, CDR2 SYDVKM. Between the trimmed V and J ends, which lost 5 bases and 9 bases, there was a span of 23 bases. The CDR3 length is 16 residues. CDR3 residues: CASSLTGAPGEGEQFF. Written as DNA, the CDR3 is TGTGCCAGCAGTCTGACAGGAGCCCCCGGGGAGGGTGAGCAGTTCTTC. The whole variable domain, remainder taken from reference TRBV28 and TRBJ2-1, is DVKVTQSSRYLVKRTGEKVFLECVQDMDHENMFWYRQDPGLGLRLIYFSYDVKMKEKGDIPEGYSVSREKKERFSLILESASTNQTSMYLCASSLTGAPGEGEQFFGPGTRLTVL.

This clone was seen just once. The V gene is TRBV19, the J gene TRBJ1-3; a possible D gene is TRBD1 (5 bases). The CDR3 runs 15 residues. V lost 6 bases to trimming and J lost 2 bases, with 14 bases between them. CDR1 LNHDA and CDR2 SQIVND come from the germline V gene (reference sequence). The CDR3 loop reads CASRAGGGAGNTIYF. In DNA form, the CDR3 reads TGTGCCAGTAGGGCTGGGGGGGGAGCTGGAAACACCATATATTTT.

The chain carries TRBV6-2 or TRBV6-3 and TRBJ1-1; TRBD1 agrees at 8 bases. The CDR3 is 14 amino acids. The V gene end was trimmed by 5 bases and the J gene end by 6 bases; junction bases not matched to a gene: 8. The V gene's germline CDR1 is MNHEY and CDR2 SVGEGT. The DNA for the CDR3 is TGTGCCAGCAGTACCTCAGGGGGCGAGGCTGAAGCTTTCTTT. Protein product: CASSTSGGEAEAFF.

V and J are TRBV19 and TRBJ1-5; TRBD1 might be the D (5 bases). The CDR3 covers 13 residues. CDR1 and CDR2 (germline): LNHDA, SQIVND (reference sequence). V dropped 7 bases and J dropped 5 bases, with 12 bases sitting between them. In nucleotides, the CDR3 is TGTGCCAGTAAGGTATGGGGGGATCAGCCCCAGCATTTT. Protein product: CASKVWGDQPQHF.

This clone was counted only a few times. The chain is built from TRBV5-8 and TRBJ2-5; 7 bases match TRBD2. The CDR3 spans 13 residues. Germline trimming cut 3 bases from V and 4 bases from J; bases unmatched to any gene: 3. The germline V gene encodes CDR1 SGHTS and CDR2 YDEGEE. The CDR3 protein is CASSSLAGETQYF. The CDR3 DNA follows: TGTGCCAGCAGCTCCTTAGCGGGAGAGACCCAGTACTTC. Full variable domain (remainder filled in from reference TRBV5-8 and TRBJ2-5): EAGVTQSPTHLIKTRGQQATLRCSPISGHTSVYWYQQALGLGLQFLLWYDEGEERNRGNFPPRFSGRQFPNYSSELNVNALELEDSALYLCASSSLAGETQYFGPGTRLLVL.

The J gene is TRBJ2-2, the V gene TRBV27; D might be TRBD2 (6 bases). With 2 bases removed from V and 4 bases from J, the gap between germline ends came to 11 bases. CDR3 length equals 15 residues. CDR1 MNHEY and CDR2 SMNVEV come from the germline V gene (reference sequence). The chain's CDR3 is CASSLTGAGTGELFF. Here the CDR3 DNA reads TGTGCCAGCAGTTTAACGGGAGCGGGCACCGGGGAGCTGTTTTTT.

CDR3 region: CASTAGDTQYF. CDR3 in DNA: TGTGCCAGCACGGCGGGGGATACGCAGTATTTT. The chain recombines TRBV12-3 or TRBV12-4 with TRBJ2-3; D is possibly TRBD2 (6 bases). The CDR3 has 11 amino acids. V dropped 7 bases and J dropped 6 bases, with 8 bases sitting between them.

With respect to this clone: Other nucleotide sequences in the sample specify the same CDR3. The chain employs TRBV12-3 or TRBV12-4 and TRBJ1-2; D perhaps matches TRBD1 (6 bases). This CDR3 comprises 13 residues. V lost 1 base to trimming and J lost 3 bases, with 6 bases between them. CDR3 residues: CASSLDRDYGYTF. The DNA of the CDR3 is TGTGCCAGCAGTTTAGACAGGGACTATGGCTACACCTTC.

J is TRBJ1-4 and V is TRBV3-1 (or the pseudogene TRBV3-2), with a tentative D call TRBD1 (5 bases). The CDR3 length is 16 residues. Germline V lookup: CDR1 LGHDT, CDR2 YNNKEL (reference sequence). V gave up 0 bases and J gave up 3 bases, with 11 bases separating them. CDR3 residues: CASSQEWGGANEKLFF. For the CDR3, the DNA is TGTGCCAGCAGCCAAGAATGGGGGGGAGCTAATGAAAAACTGTTTTTT.

This clone has only one observation. V usage is TRBV4-2 and J usage is TRBJ2-7, with 13 positions matching TRBD2. In germline, CDR1 is LGHNA, CDR2 YNFKEQ. This CDR3 has 16 residues. V gave up 0 bases and J gave up 6 bases; unmatched junction bases: 5. The CDR3 region has the DNA TGTGCCAGCAGCCAAGAGTTAGGACTAGCGGGAGCCGAGCAGTACTTC. Amino acid sequence: CASSQELGLAGAEQYF.

This clone was seen once. The rearrangement links TRBV3-1 (or the pseudogene TRBV3-2) to TRBJ2-3; TRBD2 matches at 10 bases. Germline values: CDR1 LGHDT, CDR2 YNNKEL (reference sequence). CDR3 length: 17 residues. J was trimmed by 6 bases and V by 4 bases; bases with no gene match: 13. The CDR3 nucleotides read TGTGCCAGCAGCCCGTTGCCTAGCGGGGGAATAAAGGATACGCAGTATTTT. As protein: CASSPLPSGGIKDTQYF.

This clone was counted once. The gene calls are TRBV2 and TRBJ1-5; the match to TRBD1 covers 7 bases. The CDR3 length is 18 residues. Unmatched junction bases numbered 15, after V lost 3 bases and J lost 4 bases. The V gene's germline CDR1 is SNHLY and CDR2 FYNNEI. CDR3 in amino acids: CASSEMGPTGAGNQPQHF. The DNA for the CDR3 is TGTGCCAGCAGTGAGATGGGCCCTACAGGGGCGGGTAATCAGCCCCAGCATTTT.

The chain has TRBV18 and TRBJ2-2, with D uncertain. Between the trimmed V and J ends, which lost 2 bases and 5 bases, there was a span of 9 bases. This CDR3 contains 14 residues. Germline assignment: CDR1 KGHSH and CDR2 LQKENI. The DNA of the CDR3 is TGTGCCAGCTCACCAATCCTTGAGACCGGGGAGCTGTTTTTT. Protein product: CASSPILETGELFF.

The V gene is TRBV7-2, the J gene TRBJ2-5, with 7 positions matching TRBD1. CDR3 length equals 15 residues. CDR1 is SGHTA and CDR2 is FQGNSA in the germline V gene. The J segment lost 4 bases and the V segment lost 1 base, leaving 6 bases of the junction unmatched. The DNA of the CDR3 is TGTGCCAGCAGCTTAGGCCTGACAGGGAGAGAGACCCAGTACTTC. Amino acids: CASSLGLTGRETQYF.